This T cell receptor (beta chain) was identified in a study of cytomegalovirus exposure and HLA in healthy donors. Findings and caveats of the study: Later work associated over 15,000 TCR beta sequences with HLA alleles at 0.05 false discovery rate. Some segments of the V type, notably TRBV6-2 and TRBV6-3, were excluded as indistinguishable. The authors later linked a missense DCLRE1C variant to TCR beta V- and J-gene trimming. Follow-up analysis found HLA locus-dependent TCR association rates, highest for DRB1 and lowest for HLA-C.

A remark on this clone: The antigen is undetermined.

13 Jbeta primers and 60 Vbeta primers were used for the PCR. Measured with immunoSEQ multiplex PCR; TCRdb has only the in-frame clones, and not every one. The sample includes some 120,000 clones. With V trimmed by 1 base and J by 7 bases, 8 bases remained unmatched. The CDR3 has 16 residues. Per germline, CDR1 KGHSH and CDR2 LQKENI. The chain joins TRBV18 to TRBJ2-2; 8 bases are shared with TRBD2. The material sequenced was PBMCs. This receptor was obtained from a man aged 40-50 years in good health and CMV-seropositive. Here the CDR3 reads CASSPRMAGGIGELFF. The CDR3 DNA sequence: TGTGCCAGCTCACCACGGATGGCGGGAGGAATCGGGGAGCTGTTTTTT.